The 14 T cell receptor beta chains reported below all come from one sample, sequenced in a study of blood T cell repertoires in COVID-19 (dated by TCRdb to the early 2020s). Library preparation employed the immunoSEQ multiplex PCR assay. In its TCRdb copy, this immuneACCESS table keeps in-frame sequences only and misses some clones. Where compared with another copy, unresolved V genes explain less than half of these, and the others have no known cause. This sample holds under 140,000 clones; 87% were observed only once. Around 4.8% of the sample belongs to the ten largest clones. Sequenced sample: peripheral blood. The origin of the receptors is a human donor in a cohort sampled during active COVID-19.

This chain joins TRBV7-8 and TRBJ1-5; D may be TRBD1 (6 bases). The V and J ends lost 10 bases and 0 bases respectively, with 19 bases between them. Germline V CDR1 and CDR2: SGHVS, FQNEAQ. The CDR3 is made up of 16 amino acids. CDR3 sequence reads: CATSRLQGYSNQPQHF. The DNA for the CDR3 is TGTGCCACCTCCAGACTCCAGGGGTATAGCAATCAGCCCCAGCATTTT.

CDR3 amino acids: CASSLDSGLNSPLHF. In DNA, the CDR3 is TGTGCCAGCAGTTTAGATTCAGGGTTGAATTCACCCCTCCACTTT. This rearrangement joins TRBV27 to TRBJ1-6, with D possibly being TRBD1 (5 bases). CDR3 length: 15 residues. Per the germline V gene, CDR1 is MNHEY and CDR2 is SMNVEV (reference sequence). Trimming shortened V by 2 bases and J by 7 bases, and 12 bases separated the two germline ends.

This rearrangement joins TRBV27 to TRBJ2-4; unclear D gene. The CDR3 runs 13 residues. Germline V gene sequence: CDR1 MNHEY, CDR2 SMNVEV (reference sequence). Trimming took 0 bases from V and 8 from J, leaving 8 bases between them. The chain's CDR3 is CASSLSREHIQYF. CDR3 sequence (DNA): TGTGCCAGCAGTTTATCGAGAGAACACATTCAGTACTTC.

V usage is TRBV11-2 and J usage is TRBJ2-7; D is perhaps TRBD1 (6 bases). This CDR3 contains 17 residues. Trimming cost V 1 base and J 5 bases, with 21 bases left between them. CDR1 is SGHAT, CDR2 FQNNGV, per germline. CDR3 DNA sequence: TGTGCCAGCAGCTTAGGGGCTTACAGGGATCAAATCCACGAGCAGTACTTC. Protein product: CASSLGAYRDQIHEQYF.

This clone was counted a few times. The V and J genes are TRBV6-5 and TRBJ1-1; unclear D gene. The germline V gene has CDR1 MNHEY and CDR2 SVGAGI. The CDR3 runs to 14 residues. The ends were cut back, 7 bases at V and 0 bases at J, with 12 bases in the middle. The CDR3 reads CASTIQLLNTEAFF. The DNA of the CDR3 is TGTGCCAGCACCATACAGCTACTGAACACTGAAGCTTTCTTT.

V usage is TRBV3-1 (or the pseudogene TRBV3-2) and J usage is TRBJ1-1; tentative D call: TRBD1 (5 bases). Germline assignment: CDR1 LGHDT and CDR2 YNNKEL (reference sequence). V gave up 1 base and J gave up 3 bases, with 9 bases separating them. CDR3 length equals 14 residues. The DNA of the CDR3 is TGTGCCAGCAGCCAAGTCGGGGGTTACACTGAAGCTTTCTTT. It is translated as CASSQVGGYTEAFF.

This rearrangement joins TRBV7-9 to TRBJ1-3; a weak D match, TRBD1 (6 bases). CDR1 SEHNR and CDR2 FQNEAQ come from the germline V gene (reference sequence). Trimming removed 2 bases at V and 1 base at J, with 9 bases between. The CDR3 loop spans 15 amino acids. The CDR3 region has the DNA TGTGCCAGCAGCTTACGCAGGGGTTCTGGAAACACCATATATTTT. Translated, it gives CASSLRRGSGNTIYF.

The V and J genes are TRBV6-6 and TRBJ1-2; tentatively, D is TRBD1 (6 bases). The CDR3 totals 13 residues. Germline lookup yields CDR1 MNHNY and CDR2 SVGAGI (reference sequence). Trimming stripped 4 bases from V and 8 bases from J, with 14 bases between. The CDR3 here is CASSSGQPVGYTF. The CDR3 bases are TGTGCCAGCAGTTCGGGACAACCGGTAGGCTACACCTTC.

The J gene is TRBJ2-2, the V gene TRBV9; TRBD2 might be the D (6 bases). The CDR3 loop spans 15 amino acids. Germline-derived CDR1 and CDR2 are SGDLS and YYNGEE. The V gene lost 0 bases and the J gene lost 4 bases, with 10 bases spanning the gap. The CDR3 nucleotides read TGTGCCAGCAGCGTAGTACGGGAGCTCACCGGGGAGCTGTTTTTT. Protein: CASSVVRELTGELFF.

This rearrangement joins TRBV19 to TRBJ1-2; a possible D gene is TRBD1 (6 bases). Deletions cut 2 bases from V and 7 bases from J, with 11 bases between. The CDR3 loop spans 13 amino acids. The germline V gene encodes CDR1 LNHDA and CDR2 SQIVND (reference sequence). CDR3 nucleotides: TGTGCCAGTAGTATACCCCCAGGGGTTGGCTACACCTTC. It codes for CASSIPPGVGYTF.

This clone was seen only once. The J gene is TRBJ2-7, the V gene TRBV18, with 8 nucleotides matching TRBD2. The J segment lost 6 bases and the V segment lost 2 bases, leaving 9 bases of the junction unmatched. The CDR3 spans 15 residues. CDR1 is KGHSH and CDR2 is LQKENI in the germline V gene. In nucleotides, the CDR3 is TGTGCCAGCTCACCAGCCCCGATGCTAGCGGGCGAGCAGTACTTC. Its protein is CASSPAPMLAGEQYF.

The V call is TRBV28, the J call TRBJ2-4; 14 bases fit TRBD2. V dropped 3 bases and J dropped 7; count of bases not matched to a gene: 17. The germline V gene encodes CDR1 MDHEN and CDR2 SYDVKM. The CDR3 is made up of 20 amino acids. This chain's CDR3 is CASSFWVGGTSGSRTNIQYF. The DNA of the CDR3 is TGTGCCAGCAGTTTTTGGGTGGGAGGGACTAGCGGGAGTAGGACGAACATTCAGTACTTC.

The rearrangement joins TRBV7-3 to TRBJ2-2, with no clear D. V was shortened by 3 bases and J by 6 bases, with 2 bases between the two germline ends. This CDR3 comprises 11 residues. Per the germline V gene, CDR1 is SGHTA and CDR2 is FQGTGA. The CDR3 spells CASSFAGELFF. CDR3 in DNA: TGTGCCAGCAGCTTCGCCGGGGAGCTGTTTTTT.

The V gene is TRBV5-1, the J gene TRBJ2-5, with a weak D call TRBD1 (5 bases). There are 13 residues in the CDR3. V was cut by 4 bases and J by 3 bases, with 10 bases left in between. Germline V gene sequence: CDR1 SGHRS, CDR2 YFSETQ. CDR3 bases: TGCGCCAGCAGCCTGGACACAAAAGAGACCCAGTACTTC. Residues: CASSLDTKETQYF. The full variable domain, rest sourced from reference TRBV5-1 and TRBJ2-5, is KAGVTQTPRYLIKTRGQQVTLSCSPISGHRSVSWYQQTPGQGLQFLFEYFSETQRNKGNFPGRFSGRQFSNSRSEMNVSTLELGDSALYLCASSLDTKETQYFGPGTRLLVL.